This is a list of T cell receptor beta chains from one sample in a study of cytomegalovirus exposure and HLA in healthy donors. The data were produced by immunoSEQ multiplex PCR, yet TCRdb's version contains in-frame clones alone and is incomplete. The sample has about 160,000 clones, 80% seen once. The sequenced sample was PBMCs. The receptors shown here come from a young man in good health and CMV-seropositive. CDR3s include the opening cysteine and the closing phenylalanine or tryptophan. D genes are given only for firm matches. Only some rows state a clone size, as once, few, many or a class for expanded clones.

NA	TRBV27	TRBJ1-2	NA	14	CASSSQGARYGYTF	TGTGCCAGCAGTTCACAGGGAGCGAGGTATGGCTACACCTTC
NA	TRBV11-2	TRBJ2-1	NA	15	CASSFARTSYNEQFF	TGTGCCAGCAGCTTTGCCAGAACCTCCTACAATGAGCAGTTCTTC
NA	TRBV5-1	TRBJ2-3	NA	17	CASSLGGTSVEADTQYF	TGCGCCAGCAGCTTGGGGGGGACTTCAGTAGAGGCAGATACGCAGTATTTT
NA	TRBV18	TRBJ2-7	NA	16	CASSSWADREQYEQYF	TGTGCCAGCTCCTCCTGGGCGGATCGGGAGCAGTACGAGCAGTACTTC
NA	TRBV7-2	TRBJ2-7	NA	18	CASSLVAGGTASSYEQYF	TGTGCCAGCAGCTTAGTGGCAGGGGGGACAGCGAGCTCCTACGAGCAGTACTTC
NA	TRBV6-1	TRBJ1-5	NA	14	CATRRDISNQPQHF	TGTGCCACTCGCCGGGACATAAGCAATCAGCCCCAGCATTTT
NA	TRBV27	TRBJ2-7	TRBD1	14	CASRLTDRLDEQYF	TGTGCCAGCAGACTAACGGACAGGCTTGACGAGCAGTACTTC
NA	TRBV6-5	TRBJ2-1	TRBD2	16	CASSYELGLAVNEQFF	TGTGCCAGCAGTTACGAGCTGGGACTAGCGGTCAATGAGCAGTTCTTC
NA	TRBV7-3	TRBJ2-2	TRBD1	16	CASSLRSGGTPGELFF	TGTGCCAGCAGCTTAAGATCAGGGGGCACACCCGGGGAGCTGTTTTTT
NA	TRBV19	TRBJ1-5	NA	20	CASSLQVWVGVRGSNQPQHF	TGTGCCAGTAGTCTCCAGGTCTGGGTAGGAGTAAGAGGGAGCAATCAGCCCCAGCATTTT
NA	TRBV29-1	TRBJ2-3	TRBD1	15	CSVFLGQGHTDTQYF	TGCAGCGTTTTCCTAGGACAGGGACACACAGATACGCAGTATTTT
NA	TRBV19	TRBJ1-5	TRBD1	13	CASSKTGDQPQHF	TGTGCCAGTAGTAAGACAGGGGACCAGCCCCAGCATTTT
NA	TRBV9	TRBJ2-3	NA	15	CASSPIDISTDTQYF	TGTGCCAGCAGTCCTATAGACATCAGCACAGATACGCAGTATTTT
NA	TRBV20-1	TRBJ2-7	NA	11	CSARAGYEQYF	TGCAGTGCTAGAGCGGGCTACGAGCAGTACTTC
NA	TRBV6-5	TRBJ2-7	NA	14	CASSYGQVSYEQYF	TGTGCCAGCAGTTACGGGCAGGTATCCTACGAGCAGTACTTC
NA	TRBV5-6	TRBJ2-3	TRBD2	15	CASSLLAGGADTQYF	TGTGCCAGCAGCTTACTAGCGGGGGGGGCAGATACGCAGTATTTT
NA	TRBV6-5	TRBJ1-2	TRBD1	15	CASSYAGDRDYGYTF	TGTGCCAGCAGTTACGCTGGGGACAGGGACTATGGCTACACCTTC
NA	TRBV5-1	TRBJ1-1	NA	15	CASSLGPALDTEAFF	TGCGCCAGCAGCTTGGGCCCCGCCCTAGACACTGAAGCTTTCTTT
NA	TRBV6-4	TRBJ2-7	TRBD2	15	CASTVTSGSLYEQYF	TGTGCCAGCACTGTAACTAGCGGGAGTCTATACGAGCAGTACTTC
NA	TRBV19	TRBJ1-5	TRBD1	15	CASLPSGTVNQPQHF	TGTGCCAGTCTTCCTTCCGGGACAGTGAATCAGCCCCAGCATTTT
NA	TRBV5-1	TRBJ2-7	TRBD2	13	CASSKGLAYEQYF	TGCGCCAGCAGCAAGGGACTAGCCTACGAGCAGTACTTC
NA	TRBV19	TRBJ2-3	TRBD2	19	CASSRLAGASPARTDTQYF	TGTGCCAGTAGCCGACTAGCGGGGGCCTCTCCCGCTCGGACAGATACGCAGTATTTT
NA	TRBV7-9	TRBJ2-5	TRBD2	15	CASRRWTSGQETQYF	TGTGCCAGCAGGCGCTGGACTAGCGGACAAGAGACCCAGTACTTC
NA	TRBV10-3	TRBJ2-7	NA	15	CAISVGQGPSYEQYF	TGTGCCATCAGTGTAGGGCAGGGGCCATCCTACGAGCAGTACTTC
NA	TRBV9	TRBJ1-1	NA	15	CASSGRAGRNTEAFF	TGTGCCAGCAGCGGGAGGGCAGGCAGGAACACTGAAGCTTTCTTT
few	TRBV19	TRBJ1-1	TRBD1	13	CASSRQGNTEAFF	TGTGCCAGTAGCAGACAGGGGAACACTGAAGCTTTCTTT
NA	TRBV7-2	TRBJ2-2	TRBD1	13	CASSTTGTGELFF	TGTGCCAGCAGCACGACAGGGACCGGGGAGCTGTTTTTT
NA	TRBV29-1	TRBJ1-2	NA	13	CSVESGLRRGYTF	TGCAGCGTTGAATCCGGGTTAAGACGGGGCTACACCTTC
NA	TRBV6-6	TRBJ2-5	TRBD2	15	CASSPPGGLLETQYF	TGTGCCAGCAGCCCCCCGGGAGGGCTATTAGAGACCCAGTACTTC
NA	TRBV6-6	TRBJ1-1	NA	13	CASQGHMNTEAFF	TGTGCCAGCCAGGGGCATATGAACACTGAAGCTTTCTTT
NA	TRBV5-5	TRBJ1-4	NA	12	CASSLDFRKLFF	TGTGCCAGCAGCTTGGATTTTAGAAAACTGTTTTTT
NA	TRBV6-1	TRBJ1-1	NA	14	CASSDVSVITEAFF	TGTGCCAGCAGTGACGTATCGGTCATAACTGAAGCTTTCTTT
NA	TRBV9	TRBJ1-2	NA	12	CASKTGGYGYTF	TGTGCCAGCAAGACCGGGGGCTATGGCTACACCTTC
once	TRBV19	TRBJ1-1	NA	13	CASSLTGQLEAFF	TGTGCCAGTAGTCTGACCGGACAGTTAGAAGCTTTCTTT
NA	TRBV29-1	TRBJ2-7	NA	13	CSVATQGSYEQYF	TGCAGCGTTGCCACACAGGGTTCCTACGAGCAGTACTTC
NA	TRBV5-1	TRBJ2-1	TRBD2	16	CASSLVVGGPYNEQFF	TGCGCCAGCAGCTTGGTGGTGGGAGGGCCATACAATGAGCAGTTCTTC
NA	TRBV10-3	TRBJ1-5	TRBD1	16	CAISEPGGAGNQPQHF	TGTGCCATCAGTGAACCAGGGGGCGCCGGCAATCAGCCCCAGCATTTT
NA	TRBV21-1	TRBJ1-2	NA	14	CASNTTGGLYGYTF	TGTGCCAGCAACACAACAGGGGGCCTCTATGGCTACACCTTC
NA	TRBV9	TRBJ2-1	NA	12	CASSENLNEQFF	TGTGCCAGCAGCGAGAACTTGAATGAGCAGTTCTTC
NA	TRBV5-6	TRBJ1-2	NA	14	CASSLGGSPSGYTF	TGTGCCAGCAGCTTGGGCGGGTCTCCGAGTGGCTACACCTTC
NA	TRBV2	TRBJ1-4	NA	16	CASSEAGGLSNEKLFF	TGTGCCAGCAGTGAAGCCGGGGGGCTTTCTAATGAAAAACTGTTTTTT
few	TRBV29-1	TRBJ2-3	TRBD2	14	CSVGGAGGTDTQYF	TGCAGCGTGGGGGGAGCGGGAGGCACAGATACGCAGTATTTT
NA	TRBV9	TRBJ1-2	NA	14	CASSSQTLNYGYTF	TGTGCCAGCAGCTCACAGACACTTAACTATGGCTACACCTTC
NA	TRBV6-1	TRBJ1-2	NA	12	CASKGGNYGYTF	TGTGCCAGCAAGGGGGGGAACTATGGCTACACCTTC
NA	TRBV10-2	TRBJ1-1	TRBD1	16	CASSVGPGGRHTEAFF	TGCGCCAGCAGTGTAGGACCAGGGGGCAGGCACACTGAAGCTTTCTTT
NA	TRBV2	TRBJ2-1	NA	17	CASTSYRWGERGNEQFF	TGTGCCAGCACATCCTACCGTTGGGGGGAGAGAGGAAATGAGCAGTTCTTC